This TCR beta chain was profiled in a study of T cell repertoires in cytomegalovirus infection. On the study more broadly: CMV epitopes, recently identified HLA-C-restricted and well-studied HLA-B-restricted, were used. Public signatures in TCR beta pointed to CMV infection and matching HLA type.

TCRdb itself ran the reads through MiXCR, one entry per CDR3 protein. The table includes approximately 110,000 distinct CDR3 sequences, around 45% detected once. This clonotype was observed a handful of times. What it binds is not known. CDR3 length: 14 amino acids. V was cut by 6 bases and J by 6 bases, with 15 bases left in between. CDR1 SGHVT and CDR2 SQSDAQ come from the germline V gene. V gene TRBV7-4 combines with J gene TRBJ2-1; D gene uncertain. The TCR sequence derives from a human donor in good health (CMV status not recorded). Some clones in this sample may be carry-over from other donors' samples. This material consisted of CD8+ T cells from cultured PBMCs, taken from culture after CMV antigen stimulation. The CDR3 DNA sequence: TGTGCCAGCAGTTCCTCAGTCTTGGGCAATGAGCAGTTCTTC. Translation: CASSSSVLGNEQFF.